The 9 T cell receptor beta chains listed next were all sequenced from one sample in a study of cytomegalovirus exposure and HLA in healthy donors. The study ran its PCR with 60 Vbeta and 13 Jbeta primers. TCRdb keeps only in-frame clones here, not all; method: immunoSEQ multiplex PCR. The sample contains some 200,000 clones, 76% of which appear only once. What was sequenced was PBMCs. The receptors here all came from a man aged 18 to 30 in good health and CMV-seronegative.

In the case of this clone: In the same sample, other DNA sequences code for this CDR3. The chain couples TRBV6-1 to TRBJ2-7; 12 nucleotides agree with TRBD2. Germline lookup yields CDR1 MNHNS and CDR2 SASEGT. The CDR3 runs to 14 residues. J was trimmed by 6 bases and V by 6 bases; bases with no gene match: 6. The CDR3 region has the DNA TGTGCCAGCAGCAAGCCGGGACTAGCGGGCGAGCAGTACTTC. As protein: CASSKPGLAGEQYF.

In its sample, this clone was seen a few times. The rearrangement links TRBV10-3 to TRBJ1-2, with 8 bases matching TRBD1. The junction had 6 bases not matched to a gene; V was cut back by 6 bases and J by 3 bases. This CDR3 has 14 residues. CDR1 and CDR2 (germline): ENHRY, SYGVKD. CDR3 sequence (DNA): TGTGCCATCAGGTCCTCGACAGGGGACTATGGCTACACCTTC. Translated, it gives CAIRSSTGDYGYTF.

With respect to this clone: One end of the junction is discordant with germline, which a read error may explain. CDR3 loop: CTSSQGIGGDYEQYF. The CDR3 DNA is TGCACCAGCAGCCAAGGTATCGGCGGAGACTACGAGCAGTACTTC. This chain connects TRBV4-1 to TRBJ2-5; D ambiguous. The J call is uncertain, as TRBJ2-7 better fits the DNA end. Germline CDR1 is MGHRA and CDR2 is YSYEKL. There are 15 residues in the CDR3.

For this clone: The sample holds other DNA sequences that translate to the same CDR3. This chain connects TRBV18 to TRBJ2-3; D is unresolved. This CDR3 spans 14 amino acids. Trimming cost V 3 bases and J 0 bases, with 7 bases left between them. Germline CDR1 reads KGHSH; CDR2 reads LQKENI. The DNA for the CDR3 is TGTGCCAGCTCACCGACTGCCAGCACAGATACGCAGTATTTT. Protein product: CASSPTASTDTQYF.

V is TRBV28 and J is TRBJ1-3, with 7 bases lining up with TRBD1. The CDR3 covers 14 residues. J lost 4 bases, V lost 7 bases, and 7 bases had no gene match. Looked up from germline, CDR1 is MDHEN and CDR2 is SYDVKM. The CDR3: CASKEGASGNTIYF. CDR3 nucleotides: TGTGCCAGCAAGGAGGGGGCGTCAGGAAACACCATATATTTT.

The chain employs TRBV6-6 and TRBJ1-2, with TRBD1 matching 7 bases. V lost 3 bases and J lost 6; bases outside the gene matches: 4. The CDR3 has 13 residues. The germline V gene encodes CDR1 MNHNY and CDR2 SVGAGI (reference sequence). The CDR3 loop is CASSYETGNGYTF. Written as DNA, the CDR3 is TGTGCCAGCAGTTATGAGACAGGGAATGGCTACACCTTC.

V usage is TRBV18 and J usage is TRBJ1-4; TRBD1 is a possible D gene (5 bases). Germline V CDR1 and CDR2: KGHSH, LQKENI. The CDR3 is 13 amino acids. The V end lost 6 bases, the J end lost 3 bases, and 8 bases lay between the germline ends. This chain's CDR3 is CASSRAANEKLFF. CDR3 nucleotide sequence: TGTGCCAGCTCCAGGGCGGCTAATGAAAAACTGTTTTTT.

This clone has only a few counts. The chain is built from TRBV4-2 and TRBJ1-2, with a weak D call TRBD1 (6 bases). This CDR3 comprises 13 residues. Trimming took off 4 bases at V and 2 bases at J, with 8 bases between the two ends. Looked up from germline, CDR1 is LGHNA and CDR2 is YNFKEQ. In DNA, the CDR3 is TGTGCCAGCAGCCCCGACAGGAACTATGGCTACACCTTC. This sequence encodes CASSPDRNYGYTF.

This clone has only one observation. The chain employs TRBV29-1 and TRBJ2-7, with TRBD1 matching over 7 bases. The CDR3 contains 14 residues. In germline, CDR1 is SQVTM, CDR2 ANQGSEA. Losses at the gene ends were 4 bases for V and 0 bases for J; bases not matched to a gene: 6. The CDR3 sequence is CSVGDRASSYEQYF. CDR3 bases: TGCAGCGTTGGGGACAGAGCTAGCTCCTACGAGCAGTACTTC.